The 11 T cell receptor beta chains presented below share a single source sample, sequenced in a study of Ad26.COV2.S vaccination and SARS-CoV-2 variants. TCRdb's copy holds only in-frame clones and misses some; the assay was immunoSEQ multiplex PCR. The profile shows 380,000 or so clones, around four fifths of them singletons. Treatment described: some 20 received Ad26.COV2.S at low or high dose, single or two shots; roughly 5 received placebo; per-sample allocation not given. Sample collection was performed on day 63 after the first vaccine or placebo injection. The sample consisted of peripheral blood, taken in a trial of Ad26.COV2.S vaccine versus placebo. The receptors here all came from a person aged 18-60 years who received the Ad26.COV2.S COVID-19 vaccine or a placebo.

The gene calls are TRBV4-2 and TRBJ2-3; D call uncertain. Germline CDR1 is LGHNA and CDR2 is YNFKEQ. Trimming cost V 1 base and J 0 bases, with 5 bases left between them. This CDR3 has 14 amino acids. The CDR3 bases are TGTGCCAGCAGCCAAGCCCATAGCACAGATACGCAGTATTTT. Translating gives CASSQAHSTDTQYF.

The chain carries TRBV4-2 and TRBJ2-3; 11 nucleotides match TRBD2. Germline lookup yields CDR1 LGHNA and CDR2 YNFKEQ. V lost 2 bases, J lost 2 bases, and 6 bases stayed unmatched. The CDR3 spans 17 residues. CDR3 DNA: TGTGCCAGCAGCCAAAGAGCTAGCGGGGGGACCACAGATACGCAGTATTTT. Amino acids: CASSQRASGGTTDTQYF.

The CDR3 DNA sequence: TGCGCCAGCAGCCAAGACGCGTGGGACAGGGAAGATGCTTTCTTT. Residues: CASSQDAWDREDAFF. This chain joins TRBV4-1 and TRBJ1-1, with TRBD1 matching over 9 bases. V shed 0 bases, J shed 11 bases, and the junction held 10 bases outside the gene matches. Germline CDR1 reads MGHRA; CDR2 reads YSYEKL. CDR3 length equals 15 residues.

Many counts were recorded for this clone. This chain links TRBV6-6 with TRBJ1-2; 7 nucleotides match TRBD1. Germline values: CDR1 MNHNY, CDR2 SVGAGI (reference sequence). Unmatched junction bases numbered 15, after V lost 10 bases and J lost 4 bases. This CDR3 spans 15 amino acids. CDR3 sequence reads: CATYYQGGPIYGYTF. For the CDR3, the DNA is TGTGCCACCTACTATCAGGGGGGTCCTATCTATGGCTACACCTTC.

The V and J genes are TRBV28 and TRBJ2-1; D gene unclear. CDR3 size: 11 residues. From germline, CDR1 is MDHEN and CDR2 SYDVKM. Trimming shortened V by 8 bases and J by 8 bases, and 10 bases separated the two germline ends. The CDR3 coding sequence is TGTGCCAGCGCCCTGGGATATGAGCAGTTCTTC. This sequence encodes CASALGYEQFF.

This clone has just one count. The chain employs TRBV23-1 and TRBJ2-7; 7 nucleotides agree with TRBD1. TRBV23-1 counts as an open reading frame of uncertain function. There are 16 residues in the CDR3. J lost 0 bases, V lost 2 bases, and 7 bases had no gene match. The chain's CDR3 is CASSQPGTVASYEQYF. The CDR3 region has the DNA TGCGCCAGCAGTCAACCCGGGACAGTAGCCTCCTACGAGCAGTACTTC.

J is TRBJ1-1 and V is TRBV12-5, with TRBD1 as a possible D gene (5 bases). The ends were cut back, 2 bases at V and 6 bases at J, with 16 bases in the middle. Germline lookup yields CDR1 LGHNT and CDR2 FRNRAP. The CDR3 loop spans 15 amino acids. The CDR3: CASGLSAGRRPEAFF. The CDR3 region has the DNA TGTGCTAGTGGTTTGTCTGCAGGGAGAAGGCCTGAAGCTTTCTTT.

The rearrangement joins TRBV3-1 (or the pseudogene TRBV3-2) to TRBJ2-2; 11 bases map to TRBD2. Trimming at V came to 5 bases and at J to 7 bases, leaving 9 bases not matched to a gene. This CDR3 comprises 16 residues. CDR1 and CDR2 (germline): LGHDT, YNNKEL (reference sequence). CDR3 DNA: TGTGCCAGCAGCGCCCGACTAGCGGGGTGGGTCGGGGAGCTGTTTTTT. It encodes CASSARLAGWVGELFF.

There are a few counts of this clone. The chain joins TRBV7-3 to TRBJ1-2; the D gene is possibly TRBD1 (5 bases). The CDR3 runs 13 residues. V shed 5 bases and J shed 8 bases, with 15 bases lying between them. The germline V gene encodes CDR1 SGHTA and CDR2 FQGTGA. The CDR3 bases are TGTGCCAGCAGCCCATCACCAGGGCTGGGCTACACCTTC. It specifies CASSPSPGLGYTF.

In its sample, this clone was seen once. CDR3 coding DNA: TGTGCCAGCAGTGACCTAGCGGAAGAGACCCAGTACTTC. As protein: CASSDLAEETQYF. The V gene is TRBV11-3, the J gene TRBJ2-5; 7 positions match TRBD2. V dropped 6 bases and J dropped 3; count of bases not matched to a gene: 4. Germline CDR1 and CDR2: SGHNT and YENEEA. The CDR3 spans 13 residues.

The chain couples TRBV11-2 to TRBJ1-2, with a tentative D call TRBD1 (5 bases). The length of the CDR3 is 14 residues. CDR1 and CDR2 from the germline V gene are SGHAT and FQNNGV. Between the trimmed V and J ends, which lost 4 bases and 6 bases, there was a span of 15 bases. The CDR3 DNA reads as TGTGCCAGCAGCTCGAGGGGTCTATGGGATGGCTACACCTTC. Translating gives CASSSRGLWDGYTF.